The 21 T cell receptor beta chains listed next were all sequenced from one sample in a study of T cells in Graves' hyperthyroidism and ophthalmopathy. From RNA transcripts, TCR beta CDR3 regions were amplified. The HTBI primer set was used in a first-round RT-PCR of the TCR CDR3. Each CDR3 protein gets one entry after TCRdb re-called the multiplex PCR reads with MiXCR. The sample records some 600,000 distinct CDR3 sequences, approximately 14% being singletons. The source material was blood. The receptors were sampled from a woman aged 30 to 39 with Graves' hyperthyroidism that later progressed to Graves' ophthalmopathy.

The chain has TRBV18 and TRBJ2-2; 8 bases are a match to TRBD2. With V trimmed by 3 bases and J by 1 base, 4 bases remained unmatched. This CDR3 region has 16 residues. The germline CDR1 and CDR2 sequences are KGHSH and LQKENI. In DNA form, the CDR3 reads TGTGCCAGCTCACCGAGAGCGGGAGAGAACACCGGGGAGCTGTTTTTT. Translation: CASSPRAGENTGELFF.

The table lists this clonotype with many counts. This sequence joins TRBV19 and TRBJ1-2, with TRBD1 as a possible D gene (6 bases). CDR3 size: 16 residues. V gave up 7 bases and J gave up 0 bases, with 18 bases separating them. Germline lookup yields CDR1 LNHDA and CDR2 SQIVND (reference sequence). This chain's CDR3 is CASTTPPGTTNYGYTF. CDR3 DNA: TGTGCCAGTACCACTCCCCCCGGGACAACTAACTATGGCTACACCTTC. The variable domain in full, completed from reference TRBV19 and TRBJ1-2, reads DGGITQSPKYLFRKEGQNVTLSCEQNLNHDAMYWYRQDPGQGLRLIYYSQIVNDFQKGDIAEGYSVSREKKESFPLTVTSAQKNPTAFYLCASTTPPGTTNYGYTFGSGTRLTVV.

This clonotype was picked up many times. CDR3: CSAKQGFAAFF. The CDR3 bases are TGCAGTGCAAAACAGGGGTTCGCGGCTTTCTTT. The chain joins TRBV20-1 to TRBJ1-1; 7 nucleotides align to TRBD1. V shed 6 bases and J 11 bases; nucleotides not matched to a gene: 9. The CDR3 is 11 amino acids. Germline loops: CDR1 DFQATT, CDR2 SNEGSKA (reference sequence).

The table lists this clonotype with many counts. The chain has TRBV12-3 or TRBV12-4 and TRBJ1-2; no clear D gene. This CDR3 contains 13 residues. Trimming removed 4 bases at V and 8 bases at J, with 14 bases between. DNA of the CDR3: TGTGCCAGCAGTTCTGGAGCTCCCCGAGGCTACACCTTC. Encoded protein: CASSSGAPRGYTF.

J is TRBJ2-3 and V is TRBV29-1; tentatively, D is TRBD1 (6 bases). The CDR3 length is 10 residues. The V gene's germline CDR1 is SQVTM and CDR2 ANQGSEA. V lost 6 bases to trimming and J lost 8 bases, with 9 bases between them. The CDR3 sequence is CSVGAFTQYF. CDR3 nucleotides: TGCAGCGTGGGGGCTTTTACGCAGTATTTT.

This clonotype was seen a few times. The CDR3 loop is CASSLKTGDYGYTF. Written as DNA, the CDR3 is TGTGCCAGCAGCTTAAAGACAGGAGACTATGGCTACACCTTC. The chain joins TRBV5-4 to TRBJ1-2; tentative D call: TRBD1 (6 bases). The ends were cut back, 2 bases at V and 3 bases at J, with 11 bases in the middle. CDR1 and CDR2 (germline): SGHNT, YYREEE (reference sequence). The CDR3 extends over 14 amino acids.

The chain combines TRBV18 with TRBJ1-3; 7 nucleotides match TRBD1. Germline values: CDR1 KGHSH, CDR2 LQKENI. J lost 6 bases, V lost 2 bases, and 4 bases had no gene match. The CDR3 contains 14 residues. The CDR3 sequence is CASSPNRGSNTIYF. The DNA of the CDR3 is TGTGCCAGCTCACCAAACAGGGGTTCAAACACCATATATTTT.

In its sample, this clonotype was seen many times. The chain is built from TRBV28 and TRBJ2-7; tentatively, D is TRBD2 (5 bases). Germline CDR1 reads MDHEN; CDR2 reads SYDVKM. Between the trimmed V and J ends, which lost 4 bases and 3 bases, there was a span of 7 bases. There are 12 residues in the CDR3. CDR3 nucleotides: TGTGCCAGCAGTTCGGACTTCTACGAGCAGTACTTC. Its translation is CASSSDFYEQYF.

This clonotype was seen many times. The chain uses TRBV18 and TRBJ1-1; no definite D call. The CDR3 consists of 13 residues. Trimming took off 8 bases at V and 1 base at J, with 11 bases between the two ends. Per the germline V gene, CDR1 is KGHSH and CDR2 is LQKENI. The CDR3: CASSLEKNTEAFF. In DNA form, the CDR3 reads TGTGCCAGCAGCTTAGAAAAGAACACTGAAGCTTTCTTT.

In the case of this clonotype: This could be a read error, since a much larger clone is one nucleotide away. This CDR3 reads CASSPPFTSGTPSTDTQYF. DNA for the CDR3: TGTGCCAGCAGTCCCCCATTTACTAGCGGGACACCTAGCACAGATACGCAGTATTTT. This rearrangement joins TRBV28 to TRBJ2-3, with 10 bases aligning to TRBD2. This CDR3 comprises 19 residues. V was clipped by 5 bases and J by 0 bases; unmatched bases: 14. Germline V gene sequence: CDR1 MDHEN, CDR2 SYDVKM.

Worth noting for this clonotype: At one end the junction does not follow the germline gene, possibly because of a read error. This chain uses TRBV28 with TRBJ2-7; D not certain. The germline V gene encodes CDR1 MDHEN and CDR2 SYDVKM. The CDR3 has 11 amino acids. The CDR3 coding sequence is TGTGCCTGCAGTGTTATCTACGAGCAGTACTTC. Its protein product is CACSVIYEQYF.

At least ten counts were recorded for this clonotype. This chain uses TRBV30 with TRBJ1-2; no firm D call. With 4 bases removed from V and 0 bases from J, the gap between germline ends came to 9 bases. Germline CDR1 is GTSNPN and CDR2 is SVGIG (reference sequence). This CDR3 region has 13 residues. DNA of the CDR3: TGTGCCTGGATGCCCTCAGCTAACTATGGCTACACCTTC. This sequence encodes CAWMPSANYGYTF.

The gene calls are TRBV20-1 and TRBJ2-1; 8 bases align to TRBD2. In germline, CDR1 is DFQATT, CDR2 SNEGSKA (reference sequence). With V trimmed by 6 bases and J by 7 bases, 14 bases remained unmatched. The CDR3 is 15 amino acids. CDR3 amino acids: CSAPRGGRQGNEQFF. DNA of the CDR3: TGCAGTGCACCACGGGGCGGGAGGCAGGGTAATGAGCAGTTCTTC.

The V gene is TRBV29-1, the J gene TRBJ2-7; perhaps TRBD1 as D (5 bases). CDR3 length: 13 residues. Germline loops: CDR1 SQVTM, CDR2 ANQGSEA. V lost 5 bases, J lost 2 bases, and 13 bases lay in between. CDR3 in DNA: TGCAGCGTTACCGACAGTCCCACCTACGAGCAGTACTTC. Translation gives CSVTDSPTYEQYF.

The DNA of the CDR3 is TGTGCCAGCTCTTTAACCTTTCCAGCTACTCAGCCCCAGCATTTT. It encodes CASSLTFPATQPQHF. This chain joins TRBV18 and TRBJ1-5, with D hard to call. This CDR3 has 15 amino acids. The ends were cut back, 6 bases at V and 6 bases at J, with 18 bases in the middle. Germline V CDR1 and CDR2: KGHSH, LQKENI.

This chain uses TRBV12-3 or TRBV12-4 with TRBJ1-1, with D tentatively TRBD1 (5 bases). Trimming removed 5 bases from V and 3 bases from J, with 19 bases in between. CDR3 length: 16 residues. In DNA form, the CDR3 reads TGTGCCAGCAGTCCATGGTCGGGCAGGGCGGACACTGAAGCTTTCTTT. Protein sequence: CASSPWSGRADTEAFF.

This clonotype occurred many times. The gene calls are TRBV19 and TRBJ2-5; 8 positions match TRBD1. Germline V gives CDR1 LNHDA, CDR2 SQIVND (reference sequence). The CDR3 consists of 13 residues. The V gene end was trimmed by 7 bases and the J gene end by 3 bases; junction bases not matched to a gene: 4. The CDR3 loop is CASKGTGEETQYF. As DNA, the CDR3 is TGTGCCAGTAAGGGGACAGGAGAAGAGACCCAGTACTTC.

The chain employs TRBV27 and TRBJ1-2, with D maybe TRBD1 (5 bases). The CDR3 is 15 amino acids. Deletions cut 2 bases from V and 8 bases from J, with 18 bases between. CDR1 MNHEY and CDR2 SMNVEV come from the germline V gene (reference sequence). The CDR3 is CASSLGGRGVSGYTF. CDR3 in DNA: TGTGCCAGCAGTTTAGGGGGGAGAGGGGTCTCGGGCTACACCTTC.

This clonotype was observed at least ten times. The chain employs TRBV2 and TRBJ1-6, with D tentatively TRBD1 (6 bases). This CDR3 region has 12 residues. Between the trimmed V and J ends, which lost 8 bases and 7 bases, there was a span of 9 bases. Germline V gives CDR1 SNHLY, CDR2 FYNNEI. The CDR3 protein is CASQGLNSPLHF. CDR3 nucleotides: TGTGCCAGCCAGGGGCTCAATTCACCCCTCCACTTT.

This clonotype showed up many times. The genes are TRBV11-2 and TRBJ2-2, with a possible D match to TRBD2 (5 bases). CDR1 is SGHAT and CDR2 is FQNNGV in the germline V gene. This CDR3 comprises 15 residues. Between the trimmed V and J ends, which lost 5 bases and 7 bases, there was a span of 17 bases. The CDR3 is CASSLGTGYHGELFF. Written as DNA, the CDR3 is TGTGCCAGCAGCCTAGGTACGGGGTACCACGGGGAGCTGTTTTTT. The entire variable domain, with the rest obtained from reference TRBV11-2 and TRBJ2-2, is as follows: EAGVAQSPRYKIIEKRQSVAFWCNPISGHATLYWYQQILGQGPKLLIQFQNNGVVDDSQLPKDRFSAERLKGVDSTLKIQPAKLEDSAVYLCASSLGTGYHGELFFGEGSRLTVL.

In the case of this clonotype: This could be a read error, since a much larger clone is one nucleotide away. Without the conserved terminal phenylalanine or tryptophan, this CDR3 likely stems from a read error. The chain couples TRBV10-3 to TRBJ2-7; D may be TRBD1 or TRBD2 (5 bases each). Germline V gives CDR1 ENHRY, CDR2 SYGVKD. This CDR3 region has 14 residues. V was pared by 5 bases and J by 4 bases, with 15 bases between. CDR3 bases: TGTGCCATCAGTTTTAACGGGGCACGTTACGAGCAGTACCTC. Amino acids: CAISFNGARYEQYL.